Listed below are T cell receptor beta chains from one sample, sequenced in a study of STAT5B mutations in CD4+ large granular lymphocyte leukemia. Clones were sequenced by immunoSEQ multiplex PCR, and TCRdb holds only the in-frame ones, with some missing. The sample gives about 40,000 clones, roughly 76% of which show up once; approximately 4% is in the top ten. The specimen was CD4+ T cells from blood buffy coats. These receptors were obtained from a human donor in good health. Both conserved end residues are part of each CDR3. A D gene is named only where the DNA matches it firmly. Part of the rows lack a size; the others show once, few, many or a class for expanded clones.

V: TRBV9; size: NA; J: TRBJ1-2; D: TRBD1; CDR3: CASSVLGGEGYGYTF; DNA: TGTGCCAGCAGCGTACTAGGGGGCGAAGGCTATGGCTACACCTTC
V: TRBV15; size: NA; J: TRBJ2-1; D: NA; CDR3: CATSRDQARHEQFF; DNA: TGTGCCACCAGCAGAGATCAGGCGCGCCATGAGCAGTTCTTC
V: TRBV20-1; size: NA; J: TRBJ1-2; D: NA; CDR3: CNPSGQDGYTF; DNA: TGCAATCCGTCGGGGCAGGATGGCTACACCTTC
V: TRBV5-8; size: NA; J: TRBJ2-3; D: NA; CDR3: CASRLTVPTDTQYF; DNA: TGTGCCAGCAGATTGACCGTGCCCACAGATACGCAGTATTTT
V: TRBV6-1; size: NA; J: TRBJ2-1; D: NA; CDR3: CATFLRVAGEQFF; DNA: TGTGCCACATTTCTGAGGGTGGCGGGTGAGCAGTTCTTC
V: TRBV7-2; size: NA; J: TRBJ2-1; D: NA; CDR3: CASSTTTGYNEQFF; DNA: TGTGCCAGCAGCACAACTACCGGGTACAATGAGCAGTTCTTC
V: TRBV11-3; size: NA; J: TRBJ2-7; D: NA; CDR3: CASSSRTKSSYEQYF; DNA: TGTGCCAGCAGCTCACGGACCAAAAGCTCCTACGAGCAGTACTTC
V: TRBV6-1; size: NA; J: TRBJ2-1; D: NA; CDR3: CASSEGGQGGFF; DNA: TGTGCCAGCAGTGAAGGGGGGCAGGGGGGGTTCTTC
V: TRBV6-5; size: NA; J: TRBJ1-6; D: NA; CDR3: CASSSGAGNSPLHF; DNA: TGTGCCAGCAGTTCGGGGGCTGGTAATTCACCCCTCCACTTT
V: TRBV6-1; size: NA; J: TRBJ2-1; D: NA; CDR3: CASSDWGTGEQFF; DNA: TGTGCCAGCAGTGATTGGGGGACGGGGGAGCAGTTCTTC
V: TRBV4-2; size: NA; J: TRBJ2-7; D: TRBD2; CDR3: CASSQTSGRAGEQYF; DNA: TGTGCCAGCAGCCAAACTAGCGGGAGGGCGGGAGAGCAGTACTTC
V: TRBV4-1; size: NA; J: TRBJ1-1; D: TRBD1; CDR3: CASSQGWTGGVYTEAFF; DNA: TGCGCCAGCAGCCAAGGATGGACAGGGGGCGTCTACACTGAAGCTTTCTTT
V: TRBV6-5; size: once; J: TRBJ2-3; D: NA; CDR3: CASSRAIGTDTQYF; DNA: TGTGCCAGCTCCAGGGCTATCGGCACAGATACGCAGTATTTT
V: TRBV28; size: NA; J: TRBJ1-5; D: NA; CDR3: CASSPRQGHQPQHF; DNA: TGTGCCAGCAGTCCCCGCCAGGGACATCAGCCCCAGCATTTT
V: TRBV6-1; size: NA; J: TRBJ2-4; D: TRBD2; CDR3: CASSDGTSGSNIQYF; DNA: TGTGCCAGCAGTGATGGGACTAGCGGGAGTAACATTCAGTACTTC
V: TRBV11-3; size: NA; J: TRBJ2-2; D: TRBD2; CDR3: CASSLTTSGRVRGTGELFF; DNA: TGTGCCAGCAGCTTAACGACTAGCGGGAGGGTCAGGGGCACCGGGGAGCTGTTTTTT
V: TRBV6-1; size: NA; J: TRBJ2-4; D: NA; CDR3: CASSESYLRGGNIQYF; DNA: TGTGCCAGCAGTGAATCTTACTTAAGAGGGGGAAACATTCAGTACTTC
V: TRBV9; size: NA; J: TRBJ2-1; D: NA; CDR3: CASSVAGDTLYNEQFF; DNA: TGTGCCAGCAGCGTAGCGGGGGACACTCTCTACAATGAGCAGTTCTTC
V: TRBV7-9; size: few; J: TRBJ2-5; D: NA; CDR3: CASSLAGETQYF; DNA: TGTGCCAGCAGCTTAGCAGGAGAGACCCAGTACTTC
V: TRBV6-1; size: NA; J: TRBJ2-5; D: NA; CDR3: CASSEAGRFQETQYF; DNA: TGTGCCAGCAGTGAAGCCGGCAGATTCCAAGAGACCCAGTACTTC
V: TRBV6-1; size: NA; J: TRBJ1-2; D: TRBD1; CDR3: CASSEERTGAGGYTF; DNA: TGTGCCAGCAGTGAAGAAAGGACAGGGGCCGGTGGCTACACCTTC
V: TRBV5-4; size: once; J: TRBJ2-1; D: TRBD2; CDR3: CASSPPGRGATYNEQFF; DNA: TGTGCCAGCAGCCCTCCGGGGCGGGGGGCTACCTACAATGAGCAGTTCTTC
V: TRBV13; size: once; J: TRBJ1-1; D: NA; CDR3: CASSSPGSEAFF; DNA: TGTGCCAGCAGCTCCCCGGGCAGTGAAGCTTTCTTT
V: TRBV2; size: NA; J: TRBJ2-3; D: NA; CDR3: CASSEQGSGTDTQYF; DNA: TGTGCCAGCAGTGAACAGGGATCCGGCACAGATACGCAGTATTTT
V: TRBV28; size: few; J: TRBJ1-5; D: NA; CDR3: CASSYYSLIGNQPQHF; DNA: TGTGCCAGCAGCTACTACAGCCTTATCGGCAATCAGCCCCAGCATTTT
V: TRBV7-6; size: NA; J: TRBJ2-3; D: NA; CDR3: CASSLGQVSDTQYF; DNA: TGTGCCAGCAGCCTAGGGCAGGTGTCAGATACGCAGTATTTT
V: TRBV10-3; size: NA; J: TRBJ1-1; D: NA; CDR3: CAISEIGANTEAFF; DNA: TGTGCCATCAGTGAGATCGGAGCGAACACTGAAGCTTTCTTT
V: TRBV28; size: NA; J: TRBJ2-7; D: NA; CDR3: CASSYDLRILYF; DNA: TGTGCCAGCAGCTACGATCTCCGAATCTTGTACTTC
V: TRBV10-3; size: few; J: TRBJ2-7; D: TRBD1; CDR3: CAIGGTGSSYEQYF; DNA: TGTGCCATCGGGGGGACAGGGAGCTCCTACGAGCAGTACTTC
V: TRBV18; size: NA; J: TRBJ2-7; D: NA; CDR3: CASSPVGQSSYEQYF; DNA: TGTGCCAGCTCACCTGTCGGACAGAGCTCCTACGAGCAGTACTTC
V: TRBV7-9; size: NA; J: TRBJ1-3; D: TRBD1; CDR3: CASSLGTGVLGSGNTIYF; DNA: TGTGCCAGCAGTTTAGGGACAGGGGTTCTAGGCTCTGGAAACACCATATATTTT
V: TRBV5-1; size: NA; J: TRBJ2-5; D: NA; CDR3: CASSVGNQETQYF; DNA: TGCGCCAGCAGCGTCGGGAACCAAGAGACCCAGTACTTC
V: TRBV6-6; size: NA; J: TRBJ2-1; D: TRBD2; CDR3: CASSLASGSFNEQFF; DNA: TGTGCCAGCAGTTTAGCTAGCGGGAGTTTTAATGAGCAGTTCTTC
V: TRBV7-3; size: few; J: TRBJ2-2; D: TRBD2; CDR3: CASSPGGNTGELFF; DNA: TGTGCCAGCAGCCCGGGAGGGAACACCGGGGAGCTGTTTTTT
V: TRBV5-6; size: once; J: TRBJ2-7; D: TRBD2; CDR3: CASSAPGLSSYEQYF; DNA: TGTGCCAGCAGCGCCCCGGGACTATCTTCGTACGAGCAGTACTTC
V: TRBV11-2; size: NA; J: TRBJ2-7; D: NA; CDR3: CASSSILGKDYEQYF; DNA: TGTGCCAGCAGCTCCATCCTCGGAAAGGACTACGAGCAGTACTTC
V: TRBV6-6; size: NA; J: TRBJ1-3; D: NA; CDR3: CASSYGRERDTIYF; DNA: TGTGCCAGCAGTTACGGGCGGGAGAGGGACACCATATATTTT
V: TRBV18; size: few; J: TRBJ2-5; D: NA; CDR3: CASSRTREETQYF; DNA: TGTGCCAGCTCACGTACCAGGGAAGAGACCCAGTACTTC
V: TRBV19; size: NA; J: TRBJ1-2; D: NA; CDR3: CASREGASLYGYTF; DNA: TGTGCCAGTAGGGAGGGAGCGTCCCTCTATGGCTACACCTTC
V: TRBV6-5; size: NA; J: TRBJ2-7; D: NA; CDR3: CASSNAYREDEQYF; DNA: TGTGCCAGCAGTAACGCCTACAGGGAAGACGAGCAGTACTTC
V: TRBV5-4; size: NA; J: TRBJ2-1; D: NA; CDR3: CASSRDTVQFF; DNA: TGTGCCAGCAGCAGGGACACCGTGCAGTTCTTC
V: TRBV7-2; size: NA; J: TRBJ2-4; D: NA; CDR3: CASSSFRTVPLNIQYF; DNA: TGTGCCAGCAGCTCCTTCCGGACAGTACCTTTAAACATTCAGTACTTC
V: TRBV13; size: NA; J: TRBJ1-5; D: NA; CDR3: CASSRGPDQPQHF; DNA: TGTGCCAGCAGCCGCGGACCCGATCAGCCCCAGCATTTT
V: TRBV28; size: NA; J: TRBJ2-7; D: NA; CDR3: CASSLREQYF; DNA: TGTGCCAGCAGTTTACGCGAGCAGTACTTC
V: TRBV5-1; size: NA; J: TRBJ2-5; D: NA; CDR3: CASSLQQGRGQETQYF; DNA: TGCGCCAGCAGCTTGCAGCAGGGTAGGGGGCAAGAGACCCAGTACTTC
V: TRBV19; size: once; J: TRBJ2-2; D: TRBD1; CDR3: CASSIRDRGGGGELFF; DNA: TGTGCCAGTAGTATAAGGGACAGGGGAGGAGGCGGGGAGCTGTTTTTT